This TCR beta chain was recovered during a study of molecular identifiers for immune sequencing clone quantification. Study-level background: RNA from around 20,000 or 100,000 naive CD8 cells was split five ways in replicates, with four sequenced.

The CDR3 length is 16 residues. Germline V gene data show CDR1 as SGHRS and CDR2 as YFSETQ. Losses at the gene ends were 2 bases for V and 1 base for J; bases not matched to a gene: 2. One entry per CDR3 protein results from TCRdb running MiXCR on the PCR reads. The sample includes 88,000 or so distinct CDR3 sequences, 21% of them seen just once. The authors sorted naive CD8 T cells as CD8+CD4-CCR7+CD45RA+. This TCR was recovered from a human donor in good health. Some libraries in this study had Jurkat cell RNA spiked in. The material sequenced was naive CD8+ T cells from blood, with Jurkat cell RNA spiked in. Stated subset: FACS-sorted CD8+CD4-CCR7+CD45RA+ naive T cells. The gene calls are TRBV5-1 and TRBJ2-3, with TRBD2 matching over 12 bases. The CDR3 nucleotides are TGCGCCAGCAGCTTTTCTAGCGGGGGGGGCACAGATACGCAGTATTTT. This codes for CASSFSSGGGTDTQYF.